This T cell receptor (beta chain) comes out of a study of blood T cells in healthy people across ages. A sample-barcoded 5' primer and a J-beta primer mix were used in a second PCR of roughly 6 to 11 cycles. TCRdb processed the 5' RACE reads anew with MiXCR; each CDR3 protein has one entry. The data hold about 670,000 distinct CDR3 sequences, with roughly 41% observed a single time. Germline V gene data show CDR1 as DFQATT and CDR2 as SNEGSKA (reference sequence). V dropped 3 bases and J dropped 5; count of bases not matched to a gene: 5. CDR3 length: 16 amino acids. The sequencing input was blood. The chain uses TRBV20-1 and TRBJ1-6, with TRBD1 matching over 12 bases. This sequence was found in an elderly man in good health. The CDR3 here is CSARGTGGWNNSPLHF. The CDR3 coding sequence is TGCAGTGCTAGGGGGACAGGGGGCTGGAATAATTCACCCCTCCACTTT.